This TCR beta chain was found in a study of response to subunit inactivated influenza vaccine. This CDR3 spans 14 amino acids. Between the trimmed V and J ends, which lost 2 bases and 4 bases, there was a span of 11 bases. From germline, CDR1 is SNHLY and CDR2 FYNNEI. TCRdb recomputed calls from the RT-PCR reads with MiXCR, one row per CDR3 protein. The sample yields about 240,000 distinct CDR3 sequences, 12% seen once. This clonotype appeared a few times. The sequence was obtained from a man aged 45-65 years who received an inactivated influenza vaccine. The sequences come from non-naive T cells sorted from PBMCs, collected 14 to 15 days before vaccination. This chain joins TRBV2 and TRBJ2-5; a weak D match, TRBD1 (5 bases). This chain's CDR3 is CASSESQGLETQYF. The CDR3 nucleotides read TGTGCCAGCAGTGAATCTCAGGGTTTAGAGACCCAGTACTTC.